These 9 T cell receptor beta chains were sequenced from one sample in a study of cytomegalovirus exposure and HLA in healthy donors. The PCR made use of 60 Vbeta and 13 Jbeta primers. Sequenced by immunoSEQ multiplex PCR; TCRdb stores in-frame clones only, minus some. The repertoire has about 120,000 clones, approximately 78% of them found once; the top ten carry 6.3%. The sequencing sample was made of PBMCs. These receptors were obtained from a woman between 35 and 50 years old in good health and CMV-seronegative.

J is TRBJ2-6 and V is TRBV5-6, with TRBD1 identical over 10 bases. The J segment lost 4 bases and the V segment lost 6 bases, leaving 13 bases of the junction unmatched. CDR1 and CDR2 from the germline V gene are SGHDT and YYEEEE. This CDR3 comprises 18 residues. This CDR3 reads CASILTGGFSSGANVLTF. CDR3 nucleotides: TGTGCCAGCATCCTGACAGGGGGCTTCTCTTCAGGGGCCAACGTCCTGACTTTC.

This chain uses TRBV28 with TRBJ2-1; 10 bases agree with TRBD2. Germline CDR1 and CDR2: MDHEN and SYDVKM. The length of the CDR3 is 15 residues. V dropped 5 bases and J dropped 9; count of bases not matched to a gene: 10. CDR3: CASSLSGRARAEQFF. The CDR3 DNA is TGTGCCAGCAGTCTCAGCGGGAGGGCCCGTGCTGAGCAGTTCTTC.

The chain has TRBV9 and TRBJ2-5; 9 bases map to TRBD2. The trim removed 2 bases at V and 5 bases at J, leaving 4 bases unmatched. This CDR3 has 14 residues. Germline V gives CDR1 SGDLS, CDR2 YYNGEE. Here the CDR3 reads CASSVSGSGETQYF. DNA of the CDR3: TGTGCCAGCAGCGTTAGCGGGAGCGGGGAGACCCAGTACTTC.

This chain uses TRBV5-1 with TRBJ1-1; TRBD1 might be the D (5 bases). With 3 bases removed from V and 4 bases from J, the gap between germline ends came to 10 bases. The CDR3 spans 13 residues. Germline V gene lookup returns CDR1 SGHRS and CDR2 YFSETQ. In DNA, the CDR3 is TGCGCCAGCAGCTCAACAGGTCTCACTGAAGCTTTCTTT. Its translation is CASSSTGLTEAFF.

The rearrangement links TRBV5-6 to TRBJ1-2; D gene uncertain. The germline V gene has CDR1 SGHDT and CDR2 YYEEEE. Trimming cost V 6 bases and J 3 bases, with 6 bases left between them. The CDR3 spans 11 residues. CDR3 loop: CASMRDYGYTF. DNA for the CDR3: TGTGCCAGCATGAGGGACTATGGCTACACCTTC.

This chain connects TRBV11-2 to TRBJ1-2; perhaps TRBD1 as D (5 bases). CDR3 size: 13 residues. Between the trimmed V and J ends, which lost 3 bases and 4 bases, there was a span of 9 bases. CDR1 SGHAT and CDR2 FQNNGV come from the germline V gene. CDR3 protein: CASSLKTGYGYTF. The CDR3 nucleotides are TGTGCCAGCAGCTTGAAAACAGGCTATGGCTACACCTTC.

The chain uses TRBV18 and TRBJ1-5; 10 nucleotides agree with TRBD1. From germline, CDR1 is KGHSH and CDR2 LQKENI. CDR3 length: 15 amino acids. The trim removed 3 bases at V and 7 bases at J, leaving 6 bases unmatched. The CDR3 coding sequence is TGTGCCAGCTCACCCCGGACAGGGGGGAGCCAGCCCCAGCATTTT. Amino acids: CASSPRTGGSQPQHF.

This chain uses TRBV11-2 with TRBJ2-2; 8 positions match TRBD1. The germline V gene has CDR1 SGHAT and CDR2 FQNNGV. The CDR3 extends over 15 amino acids. V lost 0 bases and J lost 5; bases outside the gene matches: 2. The CDR3 DNA reads as TGTGCCAGCAGCTTAGAAACAGGGGGAACCGGGGAGCTGTTTTTT. Its translation is CASSLETGGTGELFF.

This chain joins TRBV19 and TRBJ1-4; D uncertain. The CDR3 loop spans 18 amino acids. Trimming took 7 bases from V and 2 from J, leaving 23 bases between them. Germline CDR1 is LNHDA and CDR2 is SQIVND (reference sequence). DNA of the CDR3: TGTGCCAGTACCAATCTTGGCCAACGGAGAGGTACTAATGAAAAACTGTTTTTT. This sequence encodes CASTNLGQRRGTNEKLFF.